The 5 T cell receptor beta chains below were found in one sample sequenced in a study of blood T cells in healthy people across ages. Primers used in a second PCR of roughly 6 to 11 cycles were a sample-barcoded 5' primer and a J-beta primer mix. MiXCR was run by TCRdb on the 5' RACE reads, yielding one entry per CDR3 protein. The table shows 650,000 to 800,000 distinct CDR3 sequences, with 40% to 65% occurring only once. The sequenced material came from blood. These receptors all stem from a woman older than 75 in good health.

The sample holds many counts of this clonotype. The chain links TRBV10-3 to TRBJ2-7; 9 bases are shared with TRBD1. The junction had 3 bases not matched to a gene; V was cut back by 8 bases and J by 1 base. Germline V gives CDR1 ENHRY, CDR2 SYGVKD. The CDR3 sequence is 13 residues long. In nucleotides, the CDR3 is TGTGCCATCTCAGGGACAGGGTCCTACGAGCAGTACTTC. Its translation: CAISGTGSYEQYF.

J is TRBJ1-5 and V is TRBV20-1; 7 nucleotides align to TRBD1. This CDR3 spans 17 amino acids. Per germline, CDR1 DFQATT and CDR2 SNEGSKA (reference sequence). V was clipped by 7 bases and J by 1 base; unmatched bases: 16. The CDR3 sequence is CSVRGQRSLGSNQPQHF. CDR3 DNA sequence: TGCAGTGTCCGGGGACAGAGGAGTTTGGGCAGCAATCAGCCCCAGCATTTT.

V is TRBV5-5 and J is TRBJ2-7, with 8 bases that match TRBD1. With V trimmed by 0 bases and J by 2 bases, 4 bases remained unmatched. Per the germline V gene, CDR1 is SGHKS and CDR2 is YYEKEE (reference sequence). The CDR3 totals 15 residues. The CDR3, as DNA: TGTGCCAGCAGCTTGGCGGGACAGGCCCCCTACGAGCAGTACTTC. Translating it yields CASSLAGQAPYEQYF.

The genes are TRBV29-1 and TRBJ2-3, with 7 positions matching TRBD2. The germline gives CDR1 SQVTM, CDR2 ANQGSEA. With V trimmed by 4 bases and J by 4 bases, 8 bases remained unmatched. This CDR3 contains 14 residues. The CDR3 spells CSVALLLAPDTQYF. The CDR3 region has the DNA TGCAGCGTTGCCCTACTACTAGCGCCAGATACGCAGTATTTT.

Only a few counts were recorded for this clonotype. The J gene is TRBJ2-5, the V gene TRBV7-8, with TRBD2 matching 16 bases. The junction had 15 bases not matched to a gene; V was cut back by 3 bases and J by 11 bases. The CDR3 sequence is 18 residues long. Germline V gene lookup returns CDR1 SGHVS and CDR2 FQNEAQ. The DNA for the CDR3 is TGTGCCAGCAGCTTGGGTTCAAGAGGGACTAGCGGGGGGGGTGAGCAGTACTTC. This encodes CASSLGSRGTSGGGEQYF.